Below are 9 T cell receptor beta chains sequenced from a single sample in a study of T cell clones after liver transplantation. Sequenced by immunoSEQ multiplex PCR; TCRdb stores in-frame clones only, minus some. Counted here are about 120,000 clones, 90% occurring once; the ten biggest clones make up around 0.8%. The material sequenced was CD4+ T cells from blood, taken 12 months after liver transplant. These receptors were collected from a human patient who received a liver transplant. The graft donor may be the source of some T cells.

This clone came up once. The chain couples TRBV27 to TRBJ2-1, with no clear D. Germline CDR1 and CDR2: MNHEY and SMNVEV (reference sequence). CDR3 length: 14 amino acids. Trimming pared 5 bases from V and 6 bases from J, leaving 14 bases between. DNA for the CDR3: TGTGCCAGCAGTCCTATGCAAGGGATCAATGAGCAGTTCTTC. Translated, it gives CASSPMQGINEQFF.

Only one count was recorded for this clone. An end of the junction differs from the germline gene, which may be a read error. The chain couples TRBV18 to TRBJ2-3; D is possibly TRBD1 or TRBD2 (6 bases each). Germline V gene lookup returns CDR1 KGHSH and CDR2 LQKENI. This CDR3 is built from 15 residues. CDR3: CASSREKGGTDTQYF. The DNA for the CDR3 is TGTGCCAGCTCACGGGAAAAGGGGGGCACTGATACGCAGTATTTT.

In nucleotides, the CDR3 is TGTGCCAGCAGCTTTGCCGGGACTAGGGGCTACGAGCAGTACTTC. Translated: CASSFAGTRGYEQYF. The chain carries TRBV11-2 and TRBJ2-7, with 8 bases lining up with TRBD2. Germline V gene sequence: CDR1 SGHAT, CDR2 FQNNGV. V shed 3 bases, J shed 3 bases, and the junction held 7 bases outside the gene matches. The CDR3 length is 15 residues. The full variable domain, rest sourced from reference TRBV11-2 and TRBJ2-7, is EAGVAQSPRYKIIEKRQSVAFWCNPISGHATLYWYQQILGQGPKLLIQFQNNGVVDDSQLPKDRFSAERLKGVDSTLKIQPAKLEDSAVYLCASSFAGTRGYEQYFGPGTRLTVT.

V usage is TRBV7-3 and J usage is TRBJ1-1; no clear D gene. The ends were cut back, 7 bases at V and 4 bases at J, with 13 bases in the middle. Germline V gene lookup returns CDR1 SGHTA and CDR2 FQGTGA. This CDR3 has 13 amino acids. CDR3 sequence (DNA): TGTGCCAGCACATTTCGGCCGGGCACTGAAGCTTTCTTT. It is translated as CASTFRPGTEAFF.

This clone was detected only once. The rearrangement joins TRBV5-8 to TRBJ2-7, with no clear D. CDR3 length: 14 residues. Trimming shortened V by 4 bases and J by 5 bases, and 16 bases separated the two germline ends. Germline values: CDR1 SGHTS, CDR2 YDEGEE. The CDR3 reads CASSPWSNWDEQYF. DNA of the CDR3: TGTGCCAGCAGCCCCTGGAGTAACTGGGACGAGCAGTACTTC. The full variable domain, completed using reference TRBV5-8 and TRBJ2-7, is EAGVTQSPTHLIKTRGQQATLRCSPISGHTSVYWYQQALGLGLQFLLWYDEGEERNRGNFPPRFSGRQFPNYSSELNVNALELEDSALYLCASSPWSNWDEQYFGPGTRLTVT.

This clone was found a few times. The V and J genes are TRBV9 and TRBJ2-5, with D perhaps TRBD2 (6 bases). This CDR3 has 14 amino acids. V shed 0 bases and J shed 1 base, with 7 bases lying between them. Per the germline V gene, CDR1 is SGDLS and CDR2 is YYNGEE. CDR3 in DNA: TGTGCCAGCAGCGTAGGTAGCGGCCAAGAGACCCAGTACTTC. Its protein is CASSVGSGQETQYF.

The rearrangement uses TRBV7-2 and TRBJ2-3, with a weak D call TRBD1 (5 bases). V lost 1 base, J lost 0 bases, and 8 bases lay in between. CDR3 length equals 15 residues. The germline CDR1 and CDR2 sequences are SGHTA and FQGNSA. CDR3 residues: CASSLVTGSTDTQYF. Written as DNA, the CDR3 is TGTGCCAGCAGCTTAGTTACAGGTAGCACAGATACGCAGTATTTT.

This clone was seen a few times. The V gene is TRBV5-1, the J gene TRBJ2-7; 8 nucleotides agree with TRBD1. In germline, CDR1 is SGHRS, CDR2 YFSETQ. V trimming: 0 bases; J trimming: 4 bases; junction bases outside the gene matches: 6. The CDR3 loop spans 15 amino acids. The CDR3 sequence: CASSLVQGAGYEQYF. The CDR3 nucleotides are TGCGCCAGCAGCTTGGTCCAGGGGGCGGGATACGAGCAGTACTTC.

The chain combines TRBV14 with TRBJ2-2, with D possibly TRBD2 on 5 matching bases. This CDR3 comprises 13 residues. V was shortened by 5 bases and J by 8 bases, with 12 bases between the two germline ends. The germline gives CDR1 SGHDN, CDR2 FVKESK. The CDR3 is CASSFRRGGELFF. The CDR3, as DNA: TGTGCCAGCAGCTTCCGACGGGGAGGGGAGCTGTTTTTT.